This T cell receptor beta chain was recorded in a study of blood T cell repertoires in COVID-19. Whole-study context: The study drew acute and convalescent COVID-19 samples from the United States, Italy and Spain. PBMCs, B-cell-depleted T cells, or T cells were the source of the cDNA or gDNA that made up the material.

Germline lookup yields CDR1 ENHRY and CDR2 SYGVKD. The ends were cut back, 4 bases at V and 1 base at J, with 19 bases in the middle. This CDR3 contains 17 residues. Authors' methods: Reference gene primer amplification in the assay estimated nucleated cell counts. Assay used: immunoSEQ multiplex PCR; TCRdb lists only in-frame clones, some missing. The V and J calls and clone size were taken over from that table, and D and trimming were inferred from the DNA. The sample has some 150,000 clones; over 75% are singletons. The receptor's source is a woman aged 60 to 75 with COVID-19, enrolled during active disease. Sequencing was done on a sample of peripheral blood. This rearrangement joins TRBV10-3 to TRBJ2-5; TRBD1 might be the D (6 bases). The CDR3 here is CAISVGGTGLSQETQYF. As DNA, the CDR3 is TGTGCCATCAGTGTAGGGGGTACGGGTTTGAGCCAAGAGACCCAGTACTTC.